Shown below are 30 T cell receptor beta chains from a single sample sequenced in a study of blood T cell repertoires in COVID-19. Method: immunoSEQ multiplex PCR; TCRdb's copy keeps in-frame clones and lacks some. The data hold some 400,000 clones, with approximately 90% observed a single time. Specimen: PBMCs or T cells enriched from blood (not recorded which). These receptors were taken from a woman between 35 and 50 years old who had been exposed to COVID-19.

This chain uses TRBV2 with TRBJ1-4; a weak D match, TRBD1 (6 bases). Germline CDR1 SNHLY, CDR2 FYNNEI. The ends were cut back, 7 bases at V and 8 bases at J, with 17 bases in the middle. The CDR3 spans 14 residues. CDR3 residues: CASTPGTTEEKLFF. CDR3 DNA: TGTGCCAGCACCCCCGGGACAACGGAGGAAAAACTGTTTTTT.

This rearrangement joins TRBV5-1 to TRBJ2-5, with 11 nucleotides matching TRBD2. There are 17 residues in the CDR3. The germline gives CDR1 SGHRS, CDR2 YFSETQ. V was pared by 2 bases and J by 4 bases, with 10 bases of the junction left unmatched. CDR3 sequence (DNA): TGCGCCAGCAGCTTTAGAGGTGATAGCGGGAGGGCAGAGACCCAGTACTTC. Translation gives CASSFRGDSGRAETQYF.

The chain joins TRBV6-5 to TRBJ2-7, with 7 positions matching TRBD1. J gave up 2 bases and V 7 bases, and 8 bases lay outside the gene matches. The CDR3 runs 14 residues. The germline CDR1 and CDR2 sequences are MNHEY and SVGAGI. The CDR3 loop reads CASTPQGVPYEQYF. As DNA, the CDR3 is TGTGCCAGCACCCCCCAGGGGGTTCCCTACGAGCAGTACTTC.

The CDR3: CASSEFTYSNQPQHF. DNA for the CDR3: TGCGCCAGCAGTGAGTTCACCTATAGCAATCAGCCCCAGCATTTT. The chain links TRBV10-2 to TRBJ1-5; no reliable D call. The CDR3 length is 15 residues. The germline gives CDR1 WSHSY, CDR2 SAAADI. The ends were cut back, 1 base at V and 0 bases at J, with 7 bases in the middle.

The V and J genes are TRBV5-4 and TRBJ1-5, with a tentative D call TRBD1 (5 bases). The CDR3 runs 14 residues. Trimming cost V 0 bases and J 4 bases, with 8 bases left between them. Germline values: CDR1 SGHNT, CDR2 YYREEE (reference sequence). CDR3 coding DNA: TGTGCCAGCAGCTTGGGCGGGGGGAATCAGCCCCAGCATTTT. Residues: CASSLGGGNQPQHF.

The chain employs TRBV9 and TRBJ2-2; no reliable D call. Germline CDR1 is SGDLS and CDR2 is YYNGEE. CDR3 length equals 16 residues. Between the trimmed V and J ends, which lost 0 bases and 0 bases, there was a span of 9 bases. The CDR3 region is CASSVGPGTNTGELFF. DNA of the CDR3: TGTGCCAGCAGCGTAGGTCCAGGCACGAACACCGGGGAGCTGTTTTTT.

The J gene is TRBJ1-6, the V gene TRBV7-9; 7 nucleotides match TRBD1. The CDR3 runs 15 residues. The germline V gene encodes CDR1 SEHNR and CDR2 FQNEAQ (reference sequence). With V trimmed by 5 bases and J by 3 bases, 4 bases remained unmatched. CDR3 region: CASSAGQVYNSPLHF. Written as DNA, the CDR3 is TGTGCCAGCAGCGCCGGACAGGTCTATAATTCACCCCTCCACTTT.

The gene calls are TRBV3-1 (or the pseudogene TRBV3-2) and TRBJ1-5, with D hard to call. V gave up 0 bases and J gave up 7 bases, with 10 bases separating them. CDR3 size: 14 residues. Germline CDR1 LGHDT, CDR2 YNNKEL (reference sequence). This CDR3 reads CASSQDSGIQPQHF. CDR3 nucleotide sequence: TGTGCCAGCAGCCAAGATTCAGGTATCCAGCCCCAGCATTTT.

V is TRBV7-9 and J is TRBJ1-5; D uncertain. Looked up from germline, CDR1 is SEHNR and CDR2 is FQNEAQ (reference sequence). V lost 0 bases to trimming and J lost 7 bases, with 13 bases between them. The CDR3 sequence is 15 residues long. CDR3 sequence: CASSLASGGHQPQHF. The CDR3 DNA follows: TGTGCCAGCAGCTTAGCTAGTGGCGGGCACCAGCCCCAGCATTTT.

The CDR3 region is CSAFGLAGGFSEQFF. The CDR3 DNA is TGCAGCGCCTTCGGACTAGCGGGAGGTTTCAGTGAGCAGTTCTTC. The gene calls are TRBV29-1 and TRBJ2-1; 14 nucleotides match TRBD2. CDR1 and CDR2 from the germline V gene are SQVTM and ANQGSEA. The CDR3 totals 15 residues. V was clipped by 7 bases and J by 9 bases; unmatched bases: 11.

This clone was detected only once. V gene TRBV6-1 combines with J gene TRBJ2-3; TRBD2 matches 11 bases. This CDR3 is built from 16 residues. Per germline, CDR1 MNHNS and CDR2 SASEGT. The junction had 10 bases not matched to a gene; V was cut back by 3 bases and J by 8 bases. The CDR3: CASSDISSGGLGTQYF. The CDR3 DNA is TGTGCCAGCAGTGACATCTCTAGCGGGGGGCTCGGTACGCAGTATTTT.

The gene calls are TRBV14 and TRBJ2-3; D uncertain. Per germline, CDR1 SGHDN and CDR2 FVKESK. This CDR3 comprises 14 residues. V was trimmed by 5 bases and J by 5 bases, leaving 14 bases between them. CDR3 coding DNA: TGTGCCAGCAGCTCCTGGCCAGTGCTAGATACGCAGTATTTT. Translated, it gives CASSSWPVLDTQYF.

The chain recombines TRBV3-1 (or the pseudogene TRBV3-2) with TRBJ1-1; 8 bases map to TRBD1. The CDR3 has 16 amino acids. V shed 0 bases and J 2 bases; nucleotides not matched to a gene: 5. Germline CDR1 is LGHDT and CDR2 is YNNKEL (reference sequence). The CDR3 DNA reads TGTGCCAGCAGCCAAGATCATCAGGGGGCAAACACTGAAGCTTTCTTT. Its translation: CASSQDHQGANTEAFF.

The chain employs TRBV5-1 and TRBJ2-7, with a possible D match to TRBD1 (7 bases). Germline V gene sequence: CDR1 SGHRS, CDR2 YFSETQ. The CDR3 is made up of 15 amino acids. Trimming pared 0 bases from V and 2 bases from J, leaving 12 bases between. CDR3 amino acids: CASSLAGGQTYEQYF. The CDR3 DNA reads TGCGCCAGCAGCTTGGCAGGGGGGCAGACCTACGAGCAGTACTTC.

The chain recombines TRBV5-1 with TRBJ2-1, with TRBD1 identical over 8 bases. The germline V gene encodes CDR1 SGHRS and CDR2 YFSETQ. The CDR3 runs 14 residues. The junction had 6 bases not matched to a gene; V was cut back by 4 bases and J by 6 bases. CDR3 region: CASSHQGAINEQFF. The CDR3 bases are TGCGCCAGCAGCCACCAGGGGGCAATCAATGAGCAGTTCTTC.

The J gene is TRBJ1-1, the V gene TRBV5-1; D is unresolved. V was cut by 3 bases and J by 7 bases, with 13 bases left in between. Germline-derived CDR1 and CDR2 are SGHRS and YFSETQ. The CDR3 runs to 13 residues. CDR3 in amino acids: CASSYEQAYEAFF. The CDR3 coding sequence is TGCGCCAGCAGCTATGAGCAGGCATATGAAGCTTTCTTT.

The DNA of the CDR3 is TGTGCCAGCTCGAGATCAACTAATGAAAAACTGTTTTTT. Protein: CASSRSTNEKLFF. The gene calls are TRBV18 and TRBJ1-4; no clear D gene. CDR3 length equals 13 residues. The V gene lost 6 bases and the J gene lost 0 bases, with 5 bases spanning the gap. Germline assignment: CDR1 KGHSH and CDR2 LQKENI. Full variable domain (rest looked up from reference TRBV18 and TRBJ1-4): NAGVMQNPRHLVRRRGQEARLRCSPMKGHSHVYWYRQLPEEGLKFMVYLQKENIIDESGMPKERFSAEFPKEGPSILRIQQVVRGDSAAYFCASSRSTNEKLFFGSGTQLSVL.

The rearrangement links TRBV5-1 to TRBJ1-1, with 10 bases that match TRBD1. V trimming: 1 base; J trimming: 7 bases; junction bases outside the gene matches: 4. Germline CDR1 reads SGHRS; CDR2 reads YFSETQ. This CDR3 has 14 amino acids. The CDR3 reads CASSLRTGGFEAFF. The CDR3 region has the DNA TGCGCCAGCAGCTTGCGGACAGGGGGATTTGAAGCTTTCTTT.

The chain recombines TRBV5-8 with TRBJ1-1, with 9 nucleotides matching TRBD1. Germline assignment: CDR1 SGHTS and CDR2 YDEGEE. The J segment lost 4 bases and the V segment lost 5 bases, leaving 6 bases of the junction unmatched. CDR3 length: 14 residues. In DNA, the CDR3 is TGTGCCAGCAGTTACAGGGGGCTTTTCACTGAAGCTTTCTTT. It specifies CASSYRGLFTEAFF.

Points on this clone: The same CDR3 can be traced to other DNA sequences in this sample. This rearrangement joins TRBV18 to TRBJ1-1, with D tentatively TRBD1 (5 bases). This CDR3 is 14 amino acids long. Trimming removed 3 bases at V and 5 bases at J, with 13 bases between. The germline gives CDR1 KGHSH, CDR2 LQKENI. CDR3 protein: CASSPLGEGTEAFF. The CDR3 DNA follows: TGTGCCAGCTCACCGTTAGGGGAGGGAACTGAAGCTTTCTTT. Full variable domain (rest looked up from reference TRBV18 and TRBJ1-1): NAGVMQNPRHLVRRRGQEARLRCSPMKGHSHVYWYRQLPEEGLKFMVYLQKENIIDESGMPKERFSAEFPKEGPSILRIQQVVRGDSAAYFCASSPLGEGTEAFFGQGTRLTVV.

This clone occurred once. CDR3 loop: CASSTGVTAKTQPYEQYF. The CDR3 region has the DNA TGTGCCAGTAGTACTGGGGTGACAGCTAAGACCCAACCCTACGAGCAGTACTTC. The chain recombines TRBV19 with TRBJ2-7, with D perhaps TRBD1 (5 bases). In germline, CDR1 is LNHDA, CDR2 SQIVND (reference sequence). The CDR3 has 18 residues. The V and J ends lost 4 bases and 2 bases respectively, with 24 bases between them.

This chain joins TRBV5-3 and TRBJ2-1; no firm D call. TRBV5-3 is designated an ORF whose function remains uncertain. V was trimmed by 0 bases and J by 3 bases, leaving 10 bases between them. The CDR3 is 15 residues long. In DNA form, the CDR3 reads TGTGCCAGAAGCTTGGTTACACCCCGCTACAATGAGCAGTTCTTC. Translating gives CARSLVTPRYNEQFF.

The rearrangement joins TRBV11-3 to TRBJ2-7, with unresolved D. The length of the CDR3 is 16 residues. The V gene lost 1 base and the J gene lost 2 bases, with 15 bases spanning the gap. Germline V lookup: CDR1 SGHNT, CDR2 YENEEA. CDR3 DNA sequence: TGTGCCAGCAGCTTAGTTGCAGAACAGAAGACCTACGAGCAGTACTTC. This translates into CASSLVAEQKTYEQYF.

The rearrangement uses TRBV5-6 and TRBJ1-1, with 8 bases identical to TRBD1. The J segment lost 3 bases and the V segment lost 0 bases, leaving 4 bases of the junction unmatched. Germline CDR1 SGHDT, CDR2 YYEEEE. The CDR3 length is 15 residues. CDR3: CASSLAGGADTEAFF. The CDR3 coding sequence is TGTGCCAGCAGCTTGGCAGGGGGCGCGGACACTGAAGCTTTCTTT.

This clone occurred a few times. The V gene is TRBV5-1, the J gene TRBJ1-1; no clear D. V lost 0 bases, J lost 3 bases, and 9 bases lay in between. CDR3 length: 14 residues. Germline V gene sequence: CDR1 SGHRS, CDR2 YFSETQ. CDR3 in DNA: TGCGCCAGCAGCTTGGTTCGGAGAGACACTGAAGCTTTCTTT. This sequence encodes CASSLVRRDTEAFF.

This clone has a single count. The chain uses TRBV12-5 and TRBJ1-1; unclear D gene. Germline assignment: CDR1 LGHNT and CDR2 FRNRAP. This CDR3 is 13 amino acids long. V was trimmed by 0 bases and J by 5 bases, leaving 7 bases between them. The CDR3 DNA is TGTGCTAGTGGTTTGGTATCTAAGACTGAAGCTTTCTTT. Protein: CASGLVSKTEAFF.

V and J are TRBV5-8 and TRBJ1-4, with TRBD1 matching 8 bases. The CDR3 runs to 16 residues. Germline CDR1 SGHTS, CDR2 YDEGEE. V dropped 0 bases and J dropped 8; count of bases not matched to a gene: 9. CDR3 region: CASSLGSRGQSEKLFF. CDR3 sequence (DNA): TGTGCCAGCAGCTTGGGGTCCAGGGGGCAATCGGAAAAACTGTTTTTT.

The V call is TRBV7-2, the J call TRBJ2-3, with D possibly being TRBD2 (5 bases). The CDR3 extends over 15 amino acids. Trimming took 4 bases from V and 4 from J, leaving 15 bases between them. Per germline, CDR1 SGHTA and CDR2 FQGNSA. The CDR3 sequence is CASSYRALGADTQYF. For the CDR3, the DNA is TGTGCCAGCAGCTATCGAGCCCTCGGGGCAGATACGCAGTATTTT.

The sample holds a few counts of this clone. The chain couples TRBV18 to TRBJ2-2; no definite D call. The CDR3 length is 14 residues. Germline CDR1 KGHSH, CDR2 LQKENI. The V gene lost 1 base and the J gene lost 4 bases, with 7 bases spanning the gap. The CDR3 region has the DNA TGTGCCAGCTCACCACGGCCAAGCACCGGGGAGCTGTTTTTT. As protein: CASSPRPSTGELFF.

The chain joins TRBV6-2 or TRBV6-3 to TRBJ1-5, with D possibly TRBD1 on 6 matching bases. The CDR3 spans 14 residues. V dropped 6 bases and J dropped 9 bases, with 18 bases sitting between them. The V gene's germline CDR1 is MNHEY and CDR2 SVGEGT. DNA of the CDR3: TGTGCCAGCAGGCCTGGGACATCGCTTTCGCCCCAGCATTTT. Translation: CASRPGTSLSPQHF.